The T cell receptor (beta chain) under discussion was sequenced for a study of tumor-infiltrating lymphocytes in primary liver carcinoma. From 400 to 500 ng total RNA, TCR beta cDNA was generated with a primer in the constant region. Three nested multiplex PCR rounds, a slightly modified ARM-PCR, produced the libraries for TCR beta. A C-beta reverse primer and TRBV1-TRBV30 forward primers served in each of the first two PCR rounds, at 9 to 11 cycles apiece. TCRdb reanalysed the multiplex PCR reads using MiXCR and keeps one entry per CDR3 protein. The sample shows tens of thousands of distinct CDR3 sequences, about three quarters of them seen only once. Taking about 18-30 mg of unsorted bulk tissue, the authors co-extracted RNA and DNA. Worth noting for this clonotype: Its specificity is not known. Germline is not matched at one junction end, which may reflect a read error.

This CDR3 is built from 14 residues. CDR1 SQVTM and CDR2 ANQGSEA come from the germline V gene. Study-level results: Only about 8-25% of top clones were detected in all five tumor regions. Researchers found tumor-adjacent and tumor-blood pairs overlapped less than tumor region pairs. Significantly greater top-250-clone fractions characterized tumors relative to blood (p = 0.039).

This clonotype originated in a man in his forties with primary liver carcinoma and hepatitis B virus infection. Material: liver tumor tissue from sampling region 1. Subset indicated: tumor region T1, superior pole. This chain uses TRBV29-1 with TRBJ2-7; D ambiguous. The CDR3 coding sequence is TGCAGCGTTGGGAGATCCCTTTCGAGCTACGAGCAATACTTC. As protein: CSVGRSLSSYEQYF.